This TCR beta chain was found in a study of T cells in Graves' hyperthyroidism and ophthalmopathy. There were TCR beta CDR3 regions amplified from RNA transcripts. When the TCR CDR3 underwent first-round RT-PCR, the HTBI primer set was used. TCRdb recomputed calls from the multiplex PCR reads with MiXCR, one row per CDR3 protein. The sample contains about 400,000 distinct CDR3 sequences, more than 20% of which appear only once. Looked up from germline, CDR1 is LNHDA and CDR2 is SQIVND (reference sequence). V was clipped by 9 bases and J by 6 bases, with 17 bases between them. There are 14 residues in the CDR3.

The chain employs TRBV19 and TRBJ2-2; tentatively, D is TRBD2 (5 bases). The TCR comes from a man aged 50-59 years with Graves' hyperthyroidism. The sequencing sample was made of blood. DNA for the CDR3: TGTGCCAGAAAGATGGCTAGCAAACCCGGGGAGCTGTTTTTT. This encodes CARKMASKPGELFF.